This is a list of T cell receptor beta chains from one sample in a study of siplizumab effects on memory and regulatory T cells. Generated by immunoSEQ multiplex PCR, the TCRdb table keeps only in-frame clones and is missing some. The table includes about 110,000 clones, around 90% detected once. Material for sequencing was Tregs sorted from blood. The receptors were gathered from a human donor in good health. CDR3s include the opening cysteine and the closing phenylalanine or tryptophan. For some rows the clone size is stated as once, few or many, or as a class when expanded; others skip it.

V	J	size	CDR3
TRBV6-5	TRBJ2-1	.	CASRPQGSSYNEQFF
TRBV6-5	TRBJ2-7	.	CASSDRGFLEQYF
TRBV19	TRBJ2-3	.	CASSRDVNTQYF
TRBV5-5	TRBJ2-2	.	CASSLVSGLNTGELFF
TRBV6-1	TRBJ2-7	.	CASSPGLGALNQYF
TRBV6-6	TRBJ1-3	.	CASSYPNSGSGNTIYF
TRBV10-3	TRBJ2-3	once	CAISEGRESDTQYF
TRBV20-1	TRBJ2-7	once	CSANPGYEQYF
TRBV4-1	TRBJ2-3	once	CASSQEASGRDIADTQYF
TRBV2	TRBJ2-2	once	CASRDGYTGELFF
TRBV18	TRBJ1-5	once	CASSPFTGSEPQHF
TRBV11-3	TRBJ2-3	.	CASSSGRGSDTQYF
TRBV7-9	TRBJ2-7	.	CASSYRQGNEQYF
TRBV30	TRBJ1-6	.	CAWSPRGSRAAGSPLHF
TRBV15	TRBJ2-6	.	CATSRDLGRGWSGANVLTF
TRBV5-1	TRBJ1-6	.	CASSLARHTNSPLHF
TRBV5-6	TRBJ2-1	.	CASSPDWGNEQFF
TRBV10-1	TRBJ2-1	.	CASSDGSGRVDEQFF
TRBV6-6	TRBJ1-5	few	CASSYDLGFNQPQHF
TRBV5-4	TRBJ2-1	.	CASSLTSYNEQFF
TRBV6-1	TRBJ1-6	.	CASRVELSNSPLHF
TRBV20-1	TRBJ1-2	once	CSARDVSGYTF
TRBV27	TRBJ2-1	.	CASTRNNEQFF
TRBV7-6	TRBJ2-1	.	CASSSTGLTYNEQFF
TRBV15	TRBJ1-5	medium-sized	CATSRESNQPQHF
TRBV11-2	TRBJ2-2	.	CASSFRGGQNTGELFF
TRBV5-4	TRBJ2-3	.	CASSFPKAGVSDTQYF
TRBV2	TRBJ1-4	once	CASSPQGMANEKLFF
TRBV10-3	TRBJ2-5	.	CAISADRGRETQYF
TRBV4-1	TRBJ2-1	.	CASTSPGSSYNEQFF
TRBV29-1	TRBJ1-1	.	CSGGTGRLNTEAFF
TRBV13	TRBJ2-7	.	CASSSLTKSSYEQYF
TRBV6-5	TRBJ2-3	.	CASSYYGGNADTQYF
TRBV7-8	TRBJ1-5	.	CASSLRPFNQPQHF
TRBV19	TRBJ2-2	few	CASSITYTGELFF
TRBV2	TRBJ2-5	.	CASSDSQGHQETQYF
TRBV29-1	TRBJ2-3	.	CSVERRGPTNF
TRBV5-6	TRBJ2-5	.	CASSFPGTIEETQYF
TRBV7-5	TRBJ2-1	.	CARSLSVSKFF
TRBV19	TRBJ1-2	.	CASLRANYGYTF
TRBV6-5	TRBJ2-7	.	CASSYQWEYFYEQYF
TRBV30	TRBJ2-1	.	CAWTPLAGPYNEQFF
TRBV29-1	TRBJ1-5	few	CSVRTGGNQPQHF
TRBV29-1	TRBJ1-2	few	CSVRDTLYGYTF
TRBV5-1	TRBJ1-1	.	CASSLAGTPLEAFF
TRBV27	TRBJ2-7	.	CASSRAAGSYEQYF
TRBV5-1	TRBJ2-3	few	CASSFADTQYF
TRBV6-5	.	.	CASSANRGPYEQYF
TRBV7-2	TRBJ1-4	.	CASSLYTGGEKLFF